This record concerns one T cell receptor (beta chain) sequence. Its antigen is as yet unknown. The data are from a study of T cell responses to AZD1222 COVID-19 vaccine. Study-wide points: Unmutated variant regions are reportedly targeted by nearly half of spike-specific TCRs. The study found vaccine-associated CD4 TCRs spanning spike, dominant at 160-218 and 743-854. It was only after the peak T cell response that any repertoires were sampled. It should be noted that donors were predominantly white British and more often female, and clonal diversity was possibly underestimated.

Profiling relied on immunoSEQ multiplex PCR, and the TCRdb table lists in-frame clones only, not all of them. The repertoire holds around 180,000 clones, with more than 80% as singletons. Germline CDR1 and CDR2: MNHEY and SVGAGI. Trimming took off 0 bases at V and 9 bases at J, with 12 bases between the two ends. CDR3 size: 15 residues. The chain combines TRBV6-5 with TRBJ1-6; tentatively, D is TRBD1 (5 bases). Sequencing used peripheral blood, obtained on day 0 of AZD1222 vaccination. The receptor was isolated from an adult in good health. This CDR3 reads CASSYSGRGGSPLHF. The CDR3 DNA sequence: TGTGCCAGCAGTTACTCGGGAAGGGGTGGTTCACCCCTCCACTTT.